This entry lists 9 T cell receptor beta chains sequenced from one sample in a study of blood T cell repertoires in COVID-19. Produced via immunoSEQ multiplex PCR; TCRdb's table is partial and in-frame only. The repertoire holds almost 200,000 clones, with roughly 90% as singletons. Sequencing was performed on PBMCs or T cells enriched from blood (not recorded which). These receptors all stem from a woman aged 18-29 years who had recovered from COVID-19.

The chain couples TRBV7-9 to TRBJ2-2; possibly TRBD1 for D (6 bases). The germline CDR1 and CDR2 sequences are SEHNR and FQNEAQ (reference sequence). This CDR3 has 15 amino acids. V dropped 3 bases and J dropped 1 base, with 9 bases sitting between them. CDR3 nucleotides: TGTGCCAGCAGCTTGGGCAGGGGGAACACCGGGGAGCTGTTTTTT. Its protein is CASSLGRGNTGELFF.

This clone was seen once. The rearrangement joins TRBV10-3 to TRBJ2-5; 9 nucleotides match TRBD2. Unmatched junction bases numbered 13, after V lost 5 bases and J lost 0 bases. Germline V gives CDR1 ENHRY, CDR2 SYGVKD. This CDR3 contains 18 residues. The CDR3 DNA follows: TGTGCCATCAGTAGGAGTGGCCTAGCGGGGCTTAACCAAGAGACCCAGTACTTC. Amino acids: CAISRSGLAGLNQETQYF.

J is TRBJ2-7 and V is TRBV30, with 8 bases aligning to TRBD1. The CDR3 length is 16 residues. V trimming: 2 bases; J trimming: 3 bases; junction bases outside the gene matches: 12. Germline CDR1 GTSNPN, CDR2 SVGIG (reference sequence). CDR3 sequence: CAWSIRARTGLYEQYF. Written as DNA, the CDR3 is TGTGCCTGGAGTATACGAGCCCGGACAGGGCTCTACGAGCAGTACTTC.

This clone was observed a single time. CDR3 loop: CASSRREDIQYF. As DNA, the CDR3 is TGTGCCAGCAGTCGCAGGGAAGACATTCAGTACTTC. V gene TRBV12-3 or TRBV12-4 combines with J gene TRBJ2-4; D is possibly TRBD1 (5 bases). V dropped 5 bases and J dropped 8 bases, with 10 bases sitting between them. This CDR3 is 12 amino acids long.

This clone has only one observation. The chain joins TRBV6-1 to TRBJ1-2; no definite D call. From germline, CDR1 is MNHNS and CDR2 SASEGT. Trimming stripped 3 bases from V and 0 bases from J, with 17 bases between. This CDR3 comprises 17 residues. The CDR3 loop is CASSDTRPPLSNYGYTF. DNA of the CDR3: TGTGCCAGCAGTGATACTAGACCACCTCTATCTAACTATGGCTACACCTTC.

The chain uses TRBV5-1 and TRBJ2-7; maybe TRBD2 (6 bases). Germline-derived CDR1 and CDR2 are SGHRS and YFSETQ. The CDR3 length is 15 residues. Trimming took off 1 base at V and 4 bases at J, with 15 bases between the two ends. This CDR3 reads CASSLSGGTGYEQYF. The CDR3 DNA follows: TGCGCCAGCAGCTTGAGCGGCGGGACGGGGTACGAGCAGTACTTC.

This rearrangement joins TRBV9 to TRBJ2-7, with 7 bases identical to TRBD1. CDR1 is SGDLS and CDR2 is YYNGEE in the germline V gene. There are 15 residues in the CDR3. The J segment lost 2 bases and the V segment lost 4 bases, leaving 9 bases of the junction unmatched. The CDR3 coding sequence is TGTGCCAGCAGCCCGCAACAGGGGATTCCCTACGAGCAGTACTTC. Its translation: CASSPQQGIPYEQYF.

This clone has a single count. The chain joins TRBV28 to TRBJ2-5, with 10 bases that match TRBD1. Trimming removed 5 bases from V and 5 bases from J; junction bases left unmatched: 11. The germline CDR1 and CDR2 sequences are MDHEN and SYDVKM. The CDR3 is 16 residues long. The chain's CDR3 is CASSTSTGGIRETQYF. CDR3 bases: TGTGCCAGCAGTACCTCGACAGGGGGCATACGGGAGACCCAGTACTTC.

This sequence joins TRBV5-1 and TRBJ2-3, with 14 bases fitting TRBD2. Germline CDR1 SGHRS, CDR2 YFSETQ. CDR3 length equals 19 residues. Trimming cost V 0 bases and J 0 bases; bases outside gene matches: 6. CDR3 DNA sequence: TGCGCCAGCAGCTTGGTTGGGACTAGCGGGGGTACTAGCACAGATACGCAGTATTTT. Its translation: CASSLVGTSGGTSTDTQYF.